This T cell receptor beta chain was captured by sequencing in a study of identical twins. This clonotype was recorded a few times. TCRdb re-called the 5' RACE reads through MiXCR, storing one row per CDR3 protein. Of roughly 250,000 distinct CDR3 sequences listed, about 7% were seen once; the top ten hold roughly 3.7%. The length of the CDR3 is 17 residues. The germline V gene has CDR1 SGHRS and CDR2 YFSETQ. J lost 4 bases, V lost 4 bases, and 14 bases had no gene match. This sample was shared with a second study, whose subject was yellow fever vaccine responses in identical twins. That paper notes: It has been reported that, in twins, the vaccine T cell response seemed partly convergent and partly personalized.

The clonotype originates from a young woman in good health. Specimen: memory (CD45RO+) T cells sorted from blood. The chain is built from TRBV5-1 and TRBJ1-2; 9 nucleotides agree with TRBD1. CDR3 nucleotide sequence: TGCGCCAGCAGCCAAATTCTCACAGGGGGCGAGGGCTATGGCTACACCTTC. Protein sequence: CASSQILTGGEGYGYTF. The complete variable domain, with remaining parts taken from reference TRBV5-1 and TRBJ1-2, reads KAGVTQTPRYLIKTRGQQVTLSCSPISGHRSVSWYQQTPGQGLQFLFEYFSETQRNKGNFPGRFSGRQFSNSRSEMNVSTLELGDSALYLCASSQILTGGEGYGYTFGSGTRLTVV.